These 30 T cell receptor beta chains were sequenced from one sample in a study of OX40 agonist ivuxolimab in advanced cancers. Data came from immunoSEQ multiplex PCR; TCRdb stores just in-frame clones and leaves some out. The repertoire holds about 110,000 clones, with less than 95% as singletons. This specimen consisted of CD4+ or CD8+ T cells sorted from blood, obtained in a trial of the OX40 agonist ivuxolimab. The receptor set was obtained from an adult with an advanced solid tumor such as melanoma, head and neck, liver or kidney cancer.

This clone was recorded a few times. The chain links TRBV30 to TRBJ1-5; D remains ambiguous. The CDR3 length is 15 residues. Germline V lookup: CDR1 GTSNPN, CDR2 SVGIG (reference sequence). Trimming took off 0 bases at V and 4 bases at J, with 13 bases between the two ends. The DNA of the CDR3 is TGTGCCTGGAGTGTACGGGGTGGGATAAATCAGCCCCAGCATTTT. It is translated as CAWSVRGGINQPQHF.

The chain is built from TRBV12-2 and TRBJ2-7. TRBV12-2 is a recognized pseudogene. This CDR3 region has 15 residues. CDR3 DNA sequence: TGTGCAAGTCGCTCGACCGGGACCGATTTCTACGAGCAGTACTTC. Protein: CASRSTGTDFYEQYF.

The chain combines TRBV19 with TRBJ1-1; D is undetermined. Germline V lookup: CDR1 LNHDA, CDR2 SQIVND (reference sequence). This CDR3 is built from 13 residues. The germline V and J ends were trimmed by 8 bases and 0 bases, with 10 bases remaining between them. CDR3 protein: CASQTIMNTEAFF. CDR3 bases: TGTGCCAGTCAGACCATTATGAACACTGAAGCTTTCTTT.

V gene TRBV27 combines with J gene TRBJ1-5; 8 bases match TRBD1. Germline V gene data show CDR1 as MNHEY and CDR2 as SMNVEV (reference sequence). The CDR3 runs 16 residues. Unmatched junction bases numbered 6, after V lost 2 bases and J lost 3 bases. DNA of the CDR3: TGTGCCAGCAGTTTAGCAGGGGGCGGTTTCAATCAGCCCCAGCATTTT. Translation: CASSLAGGGFNQPQHF.

The CDR3 sequence is CAIEEESTYEQYF. The CDR3 nucleotides are TGTGCCATCGAGGAGGAATCCACCTACGAGCAGTACTTC. This chain joins TRBV10-3 and TRBJ2-7, with D perhaps matching TRBD2 (5 bases). CDR3 length equals 13 residues. V lost 8 bases and J 2 bases, leaving 13 bases between the germline ends. Germline CDR1 reads ENHRY; CDR2 reads SYGVKD.

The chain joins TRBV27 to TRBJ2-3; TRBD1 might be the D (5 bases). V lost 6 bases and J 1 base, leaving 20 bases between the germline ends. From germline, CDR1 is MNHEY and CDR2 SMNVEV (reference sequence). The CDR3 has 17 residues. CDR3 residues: CASSRKTQGLGTDTQYF. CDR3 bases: TGTGCCAGCAGCCGAAAAACCCAGGGCCTAGGCACAGATACGCAGTATTTT.

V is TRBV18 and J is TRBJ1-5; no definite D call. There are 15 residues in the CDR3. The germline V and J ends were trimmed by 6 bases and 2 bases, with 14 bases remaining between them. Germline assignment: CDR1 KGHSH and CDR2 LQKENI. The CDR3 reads CASSLSRGGNQPQHF. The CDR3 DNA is TGTGCCAGCTCCCTATCTCGGGGTGGCAATCAGCCCCAGCATTTT.

The chain's CDR3 is CASSLIGVQETQYF. The CDR3 DNA reads TGTGCCAGCAGCTTGATAGGGGTCCAAGAGACCCAGTACTTC. The J gene is TRBJ2-5, the V gene TRBV5-6; possibly TRBD1 for D (5 bases). The germline V and J ends were trimmed by 1 base and 1 base, with 8 bases remaining between them. The CDR3 runs 14 residues. Germline V lookup: CDR1 SGHDT, CDR2 YYEEEE.

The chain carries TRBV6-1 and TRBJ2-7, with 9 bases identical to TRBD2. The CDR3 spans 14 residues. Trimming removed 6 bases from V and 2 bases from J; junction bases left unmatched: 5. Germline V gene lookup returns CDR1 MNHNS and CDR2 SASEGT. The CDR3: CASSLAGSAYEQYF. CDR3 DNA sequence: TGTGCCAGCAGCCTAGCGGGATCCGCCTACGAGCAGTACTTC.

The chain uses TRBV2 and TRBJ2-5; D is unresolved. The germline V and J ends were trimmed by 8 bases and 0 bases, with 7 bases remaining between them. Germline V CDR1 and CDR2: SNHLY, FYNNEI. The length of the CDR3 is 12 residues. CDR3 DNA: TGTGCCAGCGGTCCATACCAAGAGACCCAGTACTTC. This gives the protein CASGPYQETQYF.

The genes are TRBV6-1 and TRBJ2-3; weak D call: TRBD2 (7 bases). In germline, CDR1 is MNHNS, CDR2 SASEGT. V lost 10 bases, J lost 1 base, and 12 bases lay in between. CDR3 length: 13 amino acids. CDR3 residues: CATQGGGTDTQYF. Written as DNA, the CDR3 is TGTGCCACCCAAGGGGGGGGCACAGATACGCAGTATTTT.

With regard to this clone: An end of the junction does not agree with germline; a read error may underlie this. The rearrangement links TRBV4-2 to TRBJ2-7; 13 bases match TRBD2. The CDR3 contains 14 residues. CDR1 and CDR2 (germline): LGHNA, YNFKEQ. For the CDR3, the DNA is TGTGCCAGCACCCAACTAGCGGGGGGGTACGAGCAGTACTTC. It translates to CASTQLAGGYEQYF.

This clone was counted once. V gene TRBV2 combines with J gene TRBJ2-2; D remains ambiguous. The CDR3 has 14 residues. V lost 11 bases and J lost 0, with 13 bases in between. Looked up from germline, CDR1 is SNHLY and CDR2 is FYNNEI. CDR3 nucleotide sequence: TGTGCCTGCCTAGGCCAGGCGAACACCGGGGAGCTGTTTTTT. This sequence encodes CACLGQANTGELFF.

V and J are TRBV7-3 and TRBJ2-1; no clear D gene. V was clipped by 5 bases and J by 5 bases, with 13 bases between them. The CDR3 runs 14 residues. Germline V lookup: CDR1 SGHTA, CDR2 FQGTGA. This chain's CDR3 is CASSTGAVNNEQFF. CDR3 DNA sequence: TGTGCCAGCAGCACCGGAGCCGTAAACAATGAGCAGTTCTTC.

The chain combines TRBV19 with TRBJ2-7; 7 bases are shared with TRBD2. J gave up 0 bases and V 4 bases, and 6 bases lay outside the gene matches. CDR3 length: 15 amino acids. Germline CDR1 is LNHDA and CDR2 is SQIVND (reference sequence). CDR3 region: CASSTFPGGSYEQYF. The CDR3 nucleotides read TGTGCCAGTAGTACCTTCCCGGGGGGCTCCTACGAGCAGTACTTC.

The CDR3 loop reads CAWSGMGQGQKLFF. The CDR3 DNA follows: TGTGCCTGGAGTGGGATGGGACAGGGGCAAAAACTGTTTTTT. The V and J genes are TRBV30 and TRBJ1-4, with 10 bases lining up with TRBD1. V was clipped by 1 base and J by 9 bases; unmatched bases: 5. Germline V gene data show CDR1 as GTSNPN and CDR2 as SVGIG (reference sequence). The CDR3 runs 14 residues.

DNA for the CDR3: TGTGCCAGCAGCCCTCCGCGGGGCACTGAAGCTTTCTTT. This gives the protein CASSPPRGTEAFF. The chain employs TRBV25-1 and TRBJ1-1; D call uncertain. Looked up from germline, CDR1 is MGHDK and CDR2 is SYGVNS. Trimming removed 6 bases at V and 4 bases at J, with 12 bases between. This CDR3 is built from 13 residues.

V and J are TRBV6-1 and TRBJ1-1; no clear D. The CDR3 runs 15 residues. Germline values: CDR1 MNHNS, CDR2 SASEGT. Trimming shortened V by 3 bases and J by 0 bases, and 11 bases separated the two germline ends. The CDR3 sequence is CASSDPSALNTEAFF. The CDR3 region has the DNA TGTGCCAGCAGTGATCCCTCAGCGTTGAACACTGAAGCTTTCTTT.

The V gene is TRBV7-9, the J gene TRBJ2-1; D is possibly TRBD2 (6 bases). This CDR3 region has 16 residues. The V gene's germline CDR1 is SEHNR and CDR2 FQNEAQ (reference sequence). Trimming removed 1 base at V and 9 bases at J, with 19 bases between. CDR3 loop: CASSLGVLAGKGEQFF. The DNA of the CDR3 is TGTGCCAGCAGCTTAGGCGTCTTGGCGGGAAAAGGTGAGCAGTTCTTC.

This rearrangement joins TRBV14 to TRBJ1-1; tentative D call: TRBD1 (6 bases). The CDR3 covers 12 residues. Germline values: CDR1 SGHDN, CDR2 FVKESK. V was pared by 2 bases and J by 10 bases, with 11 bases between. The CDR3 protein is CASSQSDRAAFF. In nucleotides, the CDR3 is TGTGCCAGCAGCCAATCGGACAGAGCAGCTTTCTTT.

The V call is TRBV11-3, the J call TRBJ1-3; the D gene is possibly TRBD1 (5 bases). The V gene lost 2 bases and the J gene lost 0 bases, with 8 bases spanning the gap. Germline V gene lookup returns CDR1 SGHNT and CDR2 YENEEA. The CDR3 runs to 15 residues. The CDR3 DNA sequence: TGTGCCAGCAGCTTAAGGGGAAACTCTGGAAACACCATATATTTT. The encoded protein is CASSLRGNSGNTIYF.

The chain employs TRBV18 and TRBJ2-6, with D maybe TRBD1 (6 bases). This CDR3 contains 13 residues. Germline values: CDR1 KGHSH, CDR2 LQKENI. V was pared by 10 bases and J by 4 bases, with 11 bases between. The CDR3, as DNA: TGTGCCACCGCAGGGGCAGGGGCCAACGTCCTGACTTTC. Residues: CATAGAGANVLTF.

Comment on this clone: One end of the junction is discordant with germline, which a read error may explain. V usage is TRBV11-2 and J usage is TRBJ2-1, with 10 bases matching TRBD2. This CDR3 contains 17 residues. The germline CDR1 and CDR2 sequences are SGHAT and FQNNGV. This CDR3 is CASSLDRSGRAYNEQFF. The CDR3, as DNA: TGTGCCAGCAGCTTAGATAGGAGCGGGAGGGCCTATAATGAGCAGTTCTTC.

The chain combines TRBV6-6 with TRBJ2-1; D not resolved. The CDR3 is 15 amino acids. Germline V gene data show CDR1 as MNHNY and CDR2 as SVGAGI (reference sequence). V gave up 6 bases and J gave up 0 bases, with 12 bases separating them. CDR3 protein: CASSYARSSYNEQFF. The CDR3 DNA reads TGTGCCAGCAGCTATGCGAGAAGCTCCTACAATGAGCAGTTCTTC.

The CDR3 is CAILGGPNEKLFF. The CDR3 DNA reads TGTGCCATTCTAGGGGGGCCTAATGAAAAACTGTTTTTT. This chain uses TRBV28 with TRBJ1-4; possibly TRBD1 for D (6 bases). The CDR3 loop spans 13 amino acids. The V and J ends lost 10 bases and 3 bases respectively, with 12 bases between them. Germline CDR1 and CDR2: MDHEN and SYDVKM.

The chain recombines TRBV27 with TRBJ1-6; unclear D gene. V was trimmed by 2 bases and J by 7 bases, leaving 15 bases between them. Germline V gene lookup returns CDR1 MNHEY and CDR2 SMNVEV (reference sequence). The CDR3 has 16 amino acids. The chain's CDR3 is CASSLVSGAGNSPLHF. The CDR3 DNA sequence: TGTGCCAGCAGTTTAGTTAGCGGTGCGGGGAATTCACCCCTCCACTTT.

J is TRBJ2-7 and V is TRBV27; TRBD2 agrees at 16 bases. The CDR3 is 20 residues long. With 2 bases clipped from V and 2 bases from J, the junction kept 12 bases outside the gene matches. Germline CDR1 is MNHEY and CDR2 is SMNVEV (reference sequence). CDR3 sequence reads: CASSLGPTGLAGGKTYEQYF. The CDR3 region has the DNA TGTGCCAGCAGTTTAGGGCCAACGGGACTAGCGGGAGGGAAAACCTACGAGCAGTACTTC.

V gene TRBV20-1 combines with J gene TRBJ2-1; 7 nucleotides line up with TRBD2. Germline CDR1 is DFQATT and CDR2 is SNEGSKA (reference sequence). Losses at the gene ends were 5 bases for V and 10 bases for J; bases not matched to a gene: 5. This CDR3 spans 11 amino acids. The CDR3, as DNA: TGCAGTGCTCCGACCGGGAGGGAGCAGTTCTTC. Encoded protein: CSAPTGREQFF.

CDR3 sequence: CASSPRRGPGNQPQHF. CDR3 coding DNA: TGTGCCAGCAGCCCTCGGAGAGGGCCCGGCAATCAGCCCCAGCATTTT. The chain has TRBV28 and TRBJ1-5, with D uncertain. The CDR3 consists of 16 residues. Deletions cut 6 bases from V and 2 bases from J, with 17 bases between. The germline V gene encodes CDR1 MDHEN and CDR2 SYDVKM.

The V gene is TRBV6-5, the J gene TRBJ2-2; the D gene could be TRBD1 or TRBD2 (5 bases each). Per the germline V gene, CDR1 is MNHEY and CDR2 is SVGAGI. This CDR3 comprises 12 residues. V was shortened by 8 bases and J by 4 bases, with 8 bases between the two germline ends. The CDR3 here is CASSGTTGELFF. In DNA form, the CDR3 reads TGTGCCAGCTCAGGGACCACCGGGGAGCTGTTTTTT.